The entry below gives a single T cell receptor (beta chain) sequence along with its context. Its antigen remains unidentified. These data belong to a study of T cells after posttransplantation cyclophosphamide. CDR1 and CDR2 from the germline V gene are MNHEY and SVGAGI. V lost 7 bases and J lost 6, with 17 bases in between. CDR3 length: 14 amino acids. Libraries were prepared by immunoSEQ multiplex PCR; TCRdb keeps only in-frame clonotypes and omits some of them. Of about 16,000 clones in the sample, roughly nine tenths were seen once. Treatment was busulfan-fludarabine conditioning, a marrow graft, and cyclophosphamide on days +3 and +4. Study-wide points: After PTCy, TRB diversity resembled that of CNI/methotrexate controls. Donor CD8+ memory clones often dominated recipient blood repertoires at later times. Tissue-infiltrating T cells from skin or gut overlapped little with blood T cells.

The material sequenced was CD4+ T cells sorted from blood, taken after allogeneic stem cell transplant with posttransplant cyclophosphamide. The receptor was isolated from a male patient between 60 and 69 years old who received an allogeneic stem cell transplant from a related donor and was CMV-positive. The graft donor may account for some of the T cells. The chain links TRBV6-5 to TRBJ2-3; tentative D call: TRBD1 (5 bases). The CDR3 region is CASTTSTPGDTQYF. The CDR3 DNA follows: TGTGCCAGCACGACAAGTACCCCAGGGGATACGCAGTATTTT.